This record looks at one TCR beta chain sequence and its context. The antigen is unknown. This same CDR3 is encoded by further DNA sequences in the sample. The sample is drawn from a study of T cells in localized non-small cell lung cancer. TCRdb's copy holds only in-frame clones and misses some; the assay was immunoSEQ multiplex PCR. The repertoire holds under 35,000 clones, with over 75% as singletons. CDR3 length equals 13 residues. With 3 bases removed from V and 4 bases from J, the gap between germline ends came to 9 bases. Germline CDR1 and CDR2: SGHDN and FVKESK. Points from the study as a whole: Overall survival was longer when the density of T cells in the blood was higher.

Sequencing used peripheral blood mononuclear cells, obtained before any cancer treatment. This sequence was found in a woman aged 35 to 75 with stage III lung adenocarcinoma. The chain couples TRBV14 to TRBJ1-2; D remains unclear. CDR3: CASSHGPTYGYTF. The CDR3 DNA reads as TGTGCCAGCAGCCACGGGCCGACCTATGGCTACACCTTC. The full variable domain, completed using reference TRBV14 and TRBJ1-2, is EAGVTQFPSHSVIEKGQTVTLRCDPISGHDNLYWYRRVMGKEIKFLLHFVKESKQDESGMPNNRFLAERTGGTYSTLKVQPAELEDSGVYFCASSHGPTYGYTFGSGTRLTVV.